This T cell receptor beta chain was sequenced for a study of radiotherapy plus CTLA-4 blockade in lung cancer. Study in general: Of the patients, 15% to 20% showed objective responses and under 40% attained disease control.

In chemo-refractory metastatic non-small-cell lung cancer, patients got ipilimumab CTLA-4 blockade together with focal radiation. Germline V gene sequence: CDR1 LNHNV, CDR2 YYDKDF (reference sequence). Trimming removed 4 bases from V and 5 bases from J; junction bases left unmatched: 10. The CDR3 runs to 15 residues. This clone was detected once. What it binds is not known. Study-wide points: The best prediction of response reportedly came from early blood T cell clone dynamics, with interferon-beta. Tumor-derived TCR clones expanded in blood after radiotherapy plus ipilimumab.

TCRdb's copy holds only in-frame clones and misses some; the assay was immunoSEQ multiplex PCR. Here the sample spans 55,000 to 70,000 clones, roughly four fifths being singletons. The receptor was isolated from a human donor with non-small cell lung cancer who had a complete response to radiotherapy plus ipilimumab. Sequenced material: peripheral blood, taken from a patient treated with radiotherapy plus ipilimumab. This chain joins TRBV15 and TRBJ2-5; 7 bases map to TRBD2. CDR3 coding DNA: TGTGCCACCAGCAAGGTGATGGGGGGGGAGGAGACCCAGTACTTC. Amino acids: CATSKVMGGEETQYF.